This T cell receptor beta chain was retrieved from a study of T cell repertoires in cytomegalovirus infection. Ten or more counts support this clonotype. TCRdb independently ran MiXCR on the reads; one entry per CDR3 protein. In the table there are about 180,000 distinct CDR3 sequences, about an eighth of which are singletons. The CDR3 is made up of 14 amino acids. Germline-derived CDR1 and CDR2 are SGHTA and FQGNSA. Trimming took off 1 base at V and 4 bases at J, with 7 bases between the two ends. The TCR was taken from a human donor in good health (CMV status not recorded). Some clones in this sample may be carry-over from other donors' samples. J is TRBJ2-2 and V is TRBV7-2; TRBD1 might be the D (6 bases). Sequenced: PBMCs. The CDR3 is CASSLDRATGELFF. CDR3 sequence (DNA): TGTGCCAGCAGCTTAGACAGGGCCACCGGGGAGCTGTTTTTT. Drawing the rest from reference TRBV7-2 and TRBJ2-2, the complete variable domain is GAGVSQSPSNKVTEKGKDVELRCDPISGHTALYWYRQSLGQGLEFLIYFQGNSAPDKSGLPSDRFSAERTGGSVSTLTIQRTQQEDSAVYLCASSLDRATGELFFGEGSRLTVL.